The rows below give T cell receptor beta chains drawn from one sample of a study of blood T cell repertoires in COVID-19. Method: immunoSEQ multiplex PCR; TCRdb's copy keeps in-frame clones and lacks some. The data contain fewer than 45,000 clones, roughly 80% of them singletons. Sequencing was done on a sample of peripheral blood. Receptors were obtained from a human donor in a cohort sampled during active COVID-19. Both conserved end residues are trimmed from each CDR3.

V gene: TRBV18
J gene: TRBJ2-1
CDR3 protein: ASSQGLAGTTNEQF

V gene: TRBV6-5
J gene: TRBJ2-2
CDR3 protein: ASSSPGSTGELF

V gene: TRBV11-2
J gene: TRBJ2-3
CDR3 protein: ASSPGTSGRTDTQY

V gene: TRBV5-6
J gene: TRBJ2-7
CDR3 protein: ASSLAGFEQY

V gene: TRBV7-8
J gene: TRBJ2-7
CDR3 protein: ASSKGLAGFSYEQY

V gene: TRBV14
J gene: TRBJ2-5
CDR3 protein: ASSQDWARETQY

V gene: TRBV30
J gene: TRBJ2-2
CDR3 protein: AWSPYTGELF

V gene: TRBV4-1
J gene: TRBJ1-2
CDR3 protein: ASSQASGPRGYT

V gene: TRBV28
J gene: TRBJ1-1
CDR3 protein: ASSFRGRGAF

V gene: TRBV29-1
J gene: TRBJ2-2
CDR3 protein: SVGLAGGQGGELF

V gene: TRBV30
J gene: TRBJ1-2
CDR3 protein: AWRRTGGYGYT

V gene: TRBV6-5
J gene: TRBJ2-7
CDR3 protein: ASSYSGREQY